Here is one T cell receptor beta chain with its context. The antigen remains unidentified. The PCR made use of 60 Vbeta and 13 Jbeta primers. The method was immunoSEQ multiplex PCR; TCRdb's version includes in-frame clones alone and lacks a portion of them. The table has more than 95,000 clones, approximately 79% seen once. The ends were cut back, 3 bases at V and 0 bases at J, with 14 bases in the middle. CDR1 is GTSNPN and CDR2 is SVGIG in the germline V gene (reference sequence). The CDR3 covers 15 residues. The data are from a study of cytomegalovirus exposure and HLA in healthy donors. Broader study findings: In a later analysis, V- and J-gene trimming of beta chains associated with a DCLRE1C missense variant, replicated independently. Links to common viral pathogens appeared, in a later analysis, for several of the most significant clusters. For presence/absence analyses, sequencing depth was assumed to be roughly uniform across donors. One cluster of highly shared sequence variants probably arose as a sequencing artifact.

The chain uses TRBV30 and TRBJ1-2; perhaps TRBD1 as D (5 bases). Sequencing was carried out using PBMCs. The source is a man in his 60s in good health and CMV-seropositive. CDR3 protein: CAWRGGSLSNYGYTF. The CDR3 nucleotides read TGTGCCTGGAGGGGGGGGTCCCTCTCTAACTATGGCTACACCTTC.